This paragraph reports one TCR beta chain. Its antigen is not known. Germline assignment: CDR1 LGHNA and CDR2 YNFKEQ. The CDR3 length is 12 residues. The junction had 3 bases not matched to a gene; V was cut back by 9 bases and J by 4 bases. This sample stems from a study of OX40 agonist ivuxolimab in advanced cancers. Study details: The study gave patients intravenous ivuxolimab at 0.01 to 10 mg/kg every 2 weeks. Checkpoint inhibitors had been given previously to approximately 41% of patients. Findings of the study overall: Researchers did not establish what antigens the expanded peripheral T cells target.

Enrollment shut out patients with autoimmune disease history or systemic immunosuppression. Measured with immunoSEQ multiplex PCR; TCRdb has only the in-frame clones, and not every one. The table shows some 35,000 clones, with nearly 85% occurring only once. This receptor was taken from an adult with an advanced solid tumor such as melanoma, head and neck, liver or kidney cancer. Source: CD4+ or CD8+ T cells sorted from blood, taken in a trial of the OX40 agonist ivuxolimab. The chain uses TRBV4-2 and TRBJ1-2; 9 positions agree with TRBD1. The CDR3 DNA is TGTGCCAGGGACAGGGGTGGCTATGGCTACACCTTC. Amino acid sequence: CARDRGGYGYTF.